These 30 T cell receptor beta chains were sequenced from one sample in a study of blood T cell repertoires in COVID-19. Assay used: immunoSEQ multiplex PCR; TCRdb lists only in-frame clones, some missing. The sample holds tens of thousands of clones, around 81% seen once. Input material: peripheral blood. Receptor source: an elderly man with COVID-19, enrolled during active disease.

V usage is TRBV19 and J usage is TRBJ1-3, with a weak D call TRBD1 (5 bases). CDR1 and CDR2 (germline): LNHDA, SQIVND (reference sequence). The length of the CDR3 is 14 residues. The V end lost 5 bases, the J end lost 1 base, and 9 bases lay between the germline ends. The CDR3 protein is CASSVGGSGNTIYF. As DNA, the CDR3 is TGTGCCAGTAGTGTCGGGGGATCTGGAAACACCATATATTTT. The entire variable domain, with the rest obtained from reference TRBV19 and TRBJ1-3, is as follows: DGGITQSPKYLFRKEGQNVTLSCEQNLNHDAMYWYRQDPGQGLRLIYYSQIVNDFQKGDIAEGYSVSREKKESFPLTVTSAQKNPTAFYLCASSVGGSGNTIYFGEGSWLTVV.

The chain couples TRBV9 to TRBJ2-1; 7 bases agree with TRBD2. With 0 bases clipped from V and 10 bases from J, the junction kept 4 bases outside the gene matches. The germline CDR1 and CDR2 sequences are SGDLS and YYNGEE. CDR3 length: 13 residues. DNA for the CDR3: TGTGCCAGCAGCGTAGTCGTCGGGGGGGAGCAGTTCTTC. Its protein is CASSVVVGGEQFF. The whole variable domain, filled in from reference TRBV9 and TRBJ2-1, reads DSGVTQTPKHLITATGQRVTLRCSPRSGDLSVYWYQQSLDQGLQFLIQYYNGEERAKGNILERFSAQQFPDLHSELNLSSLELGDSALYFCASSVVVGGEQFFGPGTRLTVL.

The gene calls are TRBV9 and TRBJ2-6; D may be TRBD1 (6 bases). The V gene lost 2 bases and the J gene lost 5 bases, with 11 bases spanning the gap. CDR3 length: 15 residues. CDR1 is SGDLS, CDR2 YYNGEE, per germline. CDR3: CASSVGGTWANVLTF. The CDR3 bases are TGTGCCAGCAGCGTGGGTGGGACATGGGCCAACGTCCTGACTTTC.

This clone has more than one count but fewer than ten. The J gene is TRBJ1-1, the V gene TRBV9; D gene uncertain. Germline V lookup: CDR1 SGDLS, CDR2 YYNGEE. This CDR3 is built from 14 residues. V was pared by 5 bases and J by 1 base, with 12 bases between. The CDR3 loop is CASRLGSSNTEAFF. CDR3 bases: TGTGCCAGCAGGCTGGGCAGTTCGAACACTGAAGCTTTCTTT.

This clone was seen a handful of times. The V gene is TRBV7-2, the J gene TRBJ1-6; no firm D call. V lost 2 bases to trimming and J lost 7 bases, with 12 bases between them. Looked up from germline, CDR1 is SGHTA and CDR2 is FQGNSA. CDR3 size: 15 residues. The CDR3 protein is CASSLPRSRNSPLHF. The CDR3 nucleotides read TGTGCCAGCAGCTTACCGAGGTCGAGGAATTCACCCCTCCACTTT.

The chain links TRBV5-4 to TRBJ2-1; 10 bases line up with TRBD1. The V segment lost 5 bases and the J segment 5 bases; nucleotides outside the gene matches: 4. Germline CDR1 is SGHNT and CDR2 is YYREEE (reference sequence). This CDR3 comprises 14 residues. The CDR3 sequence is CASRRDRGHNEQFF. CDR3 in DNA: TGTGCCAGCAGACGGGACAGGGGACACAATGAGCAGTTCTTC. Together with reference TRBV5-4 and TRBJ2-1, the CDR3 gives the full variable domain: ETGVTQSPTHLIKTRGQQVTLRCSSQSGHNTVSWYQQALGQGPQFIFQYYREEENGRGNFPPRFSGLQFPNYSSELNVNALELDDSALYLCASRRDRGHNEQFFGPGTRLTVL.

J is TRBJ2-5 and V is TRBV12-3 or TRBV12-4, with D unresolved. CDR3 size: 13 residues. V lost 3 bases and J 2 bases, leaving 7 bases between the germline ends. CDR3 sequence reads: CASSFLKQETQYF. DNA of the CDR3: TGTGCCAGCAGTTTTCTTAAACAAGAGACCCAGTACTTC.

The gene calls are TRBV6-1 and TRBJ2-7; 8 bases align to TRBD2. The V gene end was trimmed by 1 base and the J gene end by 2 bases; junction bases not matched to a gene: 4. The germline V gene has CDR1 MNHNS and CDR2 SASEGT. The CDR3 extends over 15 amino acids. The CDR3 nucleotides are TGTGCCAGCAGTGAAGTAGCGGGATACCCCTACGAGCAGTACTTC. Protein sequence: CASSEVAGYPYEQYF.

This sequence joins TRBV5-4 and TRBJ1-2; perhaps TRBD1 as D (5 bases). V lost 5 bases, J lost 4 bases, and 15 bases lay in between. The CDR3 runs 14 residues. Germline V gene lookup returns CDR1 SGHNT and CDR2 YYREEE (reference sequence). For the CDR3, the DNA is TGTGCCAGCAGTATTATGGGGCATGTCTATGGCTACACCTTC. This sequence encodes CASSIMGHVYGYTF.

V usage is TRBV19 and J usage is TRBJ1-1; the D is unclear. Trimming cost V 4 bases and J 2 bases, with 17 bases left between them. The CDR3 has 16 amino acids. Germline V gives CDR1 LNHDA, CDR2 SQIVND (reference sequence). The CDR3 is CASSTPSSSVNTEAFF. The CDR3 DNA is TGTGCCAGTAGTACTCCTTCCTCCAGCGTCAACACTGAAGCTTTCTTT.

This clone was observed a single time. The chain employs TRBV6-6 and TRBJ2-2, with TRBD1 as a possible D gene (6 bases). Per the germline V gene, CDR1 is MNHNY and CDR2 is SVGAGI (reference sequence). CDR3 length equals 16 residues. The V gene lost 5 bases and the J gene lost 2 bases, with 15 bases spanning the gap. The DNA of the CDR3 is TGTGCCAGCAGTCGAAACACAGGGCCTAACACCGGGGAGCTGTTTTTT. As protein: CASSRNTGPNTGELFF.

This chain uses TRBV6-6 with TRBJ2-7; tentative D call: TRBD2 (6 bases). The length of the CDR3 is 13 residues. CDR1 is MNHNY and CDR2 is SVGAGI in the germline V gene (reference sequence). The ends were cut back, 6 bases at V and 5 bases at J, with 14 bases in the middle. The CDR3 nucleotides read TGTGCCAGCAGCCTCCTAGCGAGGCACGAGCAGTACTTC. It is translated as CASSLLARHEQYF.

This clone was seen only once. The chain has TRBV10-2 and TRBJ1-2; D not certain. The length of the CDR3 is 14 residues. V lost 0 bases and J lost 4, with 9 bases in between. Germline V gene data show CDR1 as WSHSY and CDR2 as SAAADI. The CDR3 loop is CASSESGLFYGYTF. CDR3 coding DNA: TGCGCCAGCAGTGAGTCCGGTTTGTTCTATGGCTACACCTTC.

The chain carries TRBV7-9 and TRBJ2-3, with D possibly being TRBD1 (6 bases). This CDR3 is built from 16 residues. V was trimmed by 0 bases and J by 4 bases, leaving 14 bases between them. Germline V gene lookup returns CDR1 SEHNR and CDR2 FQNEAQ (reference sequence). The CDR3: CASSLAAGALADTQYF. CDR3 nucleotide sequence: TGTGCCAGCAGCTTAGCAGCAGGGGCGTTGGCAGATACGCAGTATTTT.

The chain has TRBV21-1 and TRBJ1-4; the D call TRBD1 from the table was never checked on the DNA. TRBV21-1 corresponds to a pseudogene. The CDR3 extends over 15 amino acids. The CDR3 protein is CASSKRDRTDEKLFF. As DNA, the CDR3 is TGTGCCAGCAGCAAACGGGACAGGACCGATGAAAAACTGTTTTTT.

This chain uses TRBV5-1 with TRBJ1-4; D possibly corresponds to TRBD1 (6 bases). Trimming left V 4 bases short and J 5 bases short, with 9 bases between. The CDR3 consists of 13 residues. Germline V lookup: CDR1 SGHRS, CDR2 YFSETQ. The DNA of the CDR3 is TGCGCCAGCAGCCCACAGGGAAATGAAAAACTGTTTTTT. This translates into CASSPQGNEKLFF.

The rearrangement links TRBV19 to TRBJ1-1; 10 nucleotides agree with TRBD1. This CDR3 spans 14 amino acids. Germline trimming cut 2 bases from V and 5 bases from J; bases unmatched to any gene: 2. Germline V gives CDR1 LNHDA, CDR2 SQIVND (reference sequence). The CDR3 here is CASSIRQGATEAFF. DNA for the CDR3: TGTGCCAGTAGTATACGACAGGGGGCAACTGAAGCTTTCTTT.

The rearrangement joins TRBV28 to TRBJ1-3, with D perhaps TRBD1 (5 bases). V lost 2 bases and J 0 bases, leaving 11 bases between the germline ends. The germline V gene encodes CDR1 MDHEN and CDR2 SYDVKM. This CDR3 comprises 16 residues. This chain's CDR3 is CASSLPGSVSGNTIYF. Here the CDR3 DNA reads TGTGCCAGCAGTTTACCAGGGTCCGTCTCTGGAAACACCATATATTTT.

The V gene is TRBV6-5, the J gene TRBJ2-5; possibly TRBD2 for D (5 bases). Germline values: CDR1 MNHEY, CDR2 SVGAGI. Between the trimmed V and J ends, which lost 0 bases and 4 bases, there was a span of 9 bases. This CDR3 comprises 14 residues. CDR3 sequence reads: CASSYSSGRETQYF. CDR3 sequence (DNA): TGTGCCAGCAGTTACTCATCGGGGAGAGAGACCCAGTACTTC.

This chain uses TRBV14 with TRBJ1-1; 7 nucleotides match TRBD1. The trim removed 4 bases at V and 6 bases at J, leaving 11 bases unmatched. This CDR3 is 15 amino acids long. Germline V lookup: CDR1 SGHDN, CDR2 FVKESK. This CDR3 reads CASSLQTGRGAEAFF. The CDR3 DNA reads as TGTGCCAGCAGCCTCCAGACAGGGCGAGGGGCTGAAGCTTTCTTT. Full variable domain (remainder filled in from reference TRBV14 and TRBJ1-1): EAGVTQFPSHSVIEKGQTVTLRCDPISGHDNLYWYRRVMGKEIKFLLHFVKESKQDESGMPNNRFLAERTGGTYSTLKVQPAELEDSGVYFCASSLQTGRGAEAFFGQGTRLTVV.

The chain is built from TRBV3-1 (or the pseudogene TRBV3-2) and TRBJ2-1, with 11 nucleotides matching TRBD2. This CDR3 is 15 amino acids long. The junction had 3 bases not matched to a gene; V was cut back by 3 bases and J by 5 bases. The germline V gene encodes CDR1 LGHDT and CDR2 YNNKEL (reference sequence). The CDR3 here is CASSHSSGGNNEQFF. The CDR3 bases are TGTGCCAGCAGCCACTCTAGCGGGGGGAACAATGAGCAGTTCTTC.

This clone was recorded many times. The DNA for the CDR3 is TGTGCCAGTTCCCAGGCTCTCTATGGCTACACCTTC. Residues: CASSQALYGYTF. V and J are TRBV19 and TRBJ1-2; D is ambiguous. V was shortened by 8 bases and J by 4 bases, with 11 bases between the two germline ends. The CDR3 has 12 amino acids. Germline V gene sequence: CDR1 LNHDA, CDR2 SQIVND (reference sequence).

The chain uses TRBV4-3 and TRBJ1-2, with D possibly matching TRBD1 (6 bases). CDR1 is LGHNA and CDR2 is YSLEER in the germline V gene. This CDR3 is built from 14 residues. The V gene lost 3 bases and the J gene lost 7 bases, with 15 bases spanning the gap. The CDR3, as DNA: TGCGCCAGCAGCCAGATCGACAGGACGTTTGGCTACACCTTC. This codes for CASSQIDRTFGYTF.

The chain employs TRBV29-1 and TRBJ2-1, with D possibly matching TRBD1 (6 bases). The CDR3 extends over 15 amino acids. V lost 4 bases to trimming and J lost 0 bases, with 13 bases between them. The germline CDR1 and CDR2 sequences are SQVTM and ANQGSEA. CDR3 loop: CSVVSGASSYNEQFF. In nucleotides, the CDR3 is TGCAGCGTTGTTTCAGGGGCGAGCTCCTACAATGAGCAGTTCTTC.

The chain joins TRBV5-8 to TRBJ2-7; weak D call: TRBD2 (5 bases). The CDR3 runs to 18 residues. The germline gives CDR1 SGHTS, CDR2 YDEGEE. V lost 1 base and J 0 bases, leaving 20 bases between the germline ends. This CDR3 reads CASSLYGRYFAASYEQYF. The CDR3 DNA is TGTGCCAGCAGCTTGTATGGGAGATACTTTGCGGCCTCCTACGAGCAGTACTTC.

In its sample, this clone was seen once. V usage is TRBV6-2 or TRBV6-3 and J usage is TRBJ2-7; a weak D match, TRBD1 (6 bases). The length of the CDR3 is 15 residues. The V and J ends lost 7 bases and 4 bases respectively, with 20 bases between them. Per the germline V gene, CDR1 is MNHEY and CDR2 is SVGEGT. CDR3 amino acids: CASNPRKGTRYEQYF. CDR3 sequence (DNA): TGTGCCAGCAACCCAAGAAAAGGGACAAGATACGAGCAGTACTTC.

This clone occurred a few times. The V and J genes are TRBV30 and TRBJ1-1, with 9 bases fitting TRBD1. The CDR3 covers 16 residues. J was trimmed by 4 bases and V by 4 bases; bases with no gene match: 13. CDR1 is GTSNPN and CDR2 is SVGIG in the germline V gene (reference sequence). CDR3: CAWKGGTGNEGTEAFF. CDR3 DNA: TGTGCCTGGAAGGGGGGGACAGGGAATGAGGGCACTGAAGCTTTCTTT.

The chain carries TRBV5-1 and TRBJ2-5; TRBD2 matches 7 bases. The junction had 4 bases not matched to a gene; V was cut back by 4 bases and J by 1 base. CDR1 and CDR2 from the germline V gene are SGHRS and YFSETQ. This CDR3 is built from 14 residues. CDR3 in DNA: TGCGCCAGCAGCGCCGCGGGGGTCCAAGAGACCCAGTACTTC. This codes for CASSAAGVQETQYF.

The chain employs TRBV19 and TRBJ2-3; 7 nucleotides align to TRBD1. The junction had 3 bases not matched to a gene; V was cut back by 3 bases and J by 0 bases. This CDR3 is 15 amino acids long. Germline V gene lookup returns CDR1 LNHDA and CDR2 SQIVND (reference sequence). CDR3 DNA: TGTGCCAGTAGTATGGGACAGACTAGCACAGATACGCAGTATTTT. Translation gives CASSMGQTSTDTQYF.

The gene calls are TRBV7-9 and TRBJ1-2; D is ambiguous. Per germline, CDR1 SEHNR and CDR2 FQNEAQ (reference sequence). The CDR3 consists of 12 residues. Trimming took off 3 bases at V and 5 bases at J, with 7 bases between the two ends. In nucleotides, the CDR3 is TGTGCCAGCAGCTTTGACACGTATGGCTACACCTTC. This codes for CASSFDTYGYTF. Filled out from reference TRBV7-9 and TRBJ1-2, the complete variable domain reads DTGVSQNPRHKITKRGQNVTFRCDPISEHNRLYWYRQTLGQGPEFLTYFQNEAQLEKSRLLSDRFSAERPKGSFSTLEIQRTEQGDSAMYLCASSFDTYGYTFGSGTRLTVV.